This T cell receptor beta chain was retrieved from a study of blood T cell repertoires in COVID-19. Sequencing was performed with immunoSEQ multiplex PCR; in TCRdb, only in-frame clones are kept and a portion is missing. The table includes around 160,000 clones, 80% detected once. Trimming left V 5 bases short and J 2 bases short, with 17 bases between. The CDR3 runs to 15 residues. Germline CDR1 reads SGDLS; CDR2 reads YYNGEE. Sample: peripheral blood. The V call is TRBV9, the J call TRBJ2-7; tentative D call: TRBD2 (7 bases). The origin of this receptor is a man between 60 and 75 years old with active or convalescent COVID-19. DNA of the CDR3: TGTGCCAGCAGTGGGGGAGGGGGGACCCCCTACGAGCAGTACTTC. Its translation: CASSGGGGTPYEQYF.